This entry describes one T cell receptor (beta chain). Its cognate antigen has yet to be identified. Base qualities are not recorded, but no much larger clone differs from it by a single base. From the cysteine through the phenylalanine, the CDR3 covers 16 amino acids. CDR3 DNA is the only sequence kept; it has 48 bases, read in frame from the first base. V is cut back by 2 bases and J by 8 bases, with 12 bases in the junction unmatched. The germline V gene encodes CDR1 MNHEY and CDR2 SVGAGI. The source of the sample is a study of T cell clones after liver transplantation (dated by TCRdb to 2018 to 2020). Regarding the complete study: ITN030ST, the source of the samples, was a randomized trial that attempted immunosuppression withdrawal within 2 years of liver transplantation. Donor-reactive T cell clones were identified by TCRbeta sequencing following a pre-transplant mixed lymphocyte reaction and were subsequently tracked in post-transplant blood. As an antigen-independent comparator for the donor-reactive sequences, third party-reactive TCRbeta sequences from pre-transplant MLRs were identified as well. Of the eight recipients, a few were HCV-positive, while the remaining recipients had been transplanted for non-autoimmune, non-viral indications. The subjects received no induction therapy and were kept on standard immunosuppression until randomization at 12-24 months post-transplant. Tolerance was defined as complete immunosuppression withdrawal for at least one year with no rise in liver enzymes beyond twice the upper limit of normal. Blood samples were collected pre-transplant, then pre-randomization ahead of withdrawal, and finally post-randomization once withdrawal had either been completed or failed. The studied cohort comprised 8 liver transplant recipients, 3 classified as tolerant and 5 as non-tolerant.

Using immunoSEQ, frozen genomic DNA was subjected to high-throughput TCRbeta CDR3 sequencing, a process that included PCR amplification, mapping, bias correction and internal controls. For the original study's pipeline: Only productive rearrangements were retained, with each unique TCRbeta sequence defined by its CDR3 nucleotide sequence together with its V and J gene. Donor-reactive sequences required at least 5-fold expansion in CFSE-low cells versus unstimulated pre-transplant cells and at least 0.01% frequency. Per-subject minimum frequency thresholds, based on the lowest-template unstimulated sample, ensured at least 90% detection power. Jensen-Shannon divergence between the top 1000 TCRbeta sequences after and before transplant was used to measure repertoire turnover. Two-sided Fisher's exact tests were used to test for changes in how often donor-reactive sequences were detected. Held by TCRdb, this immuneACCESS table contains in-frame sequences only and omits some clones. Under half of the omission traces to an unresolved V gene where checked; the cause of the rest is unknown. D and trimming were read from the DNA, whereas the V and J calls and clone size are those reported in that table. Within this sample are over 90,000 clones, with around 84% of them counted one time only. The ten biggest clones cover about 2.8% of the sample.

General findings and caveats noted by the study authors: When repertoire turnover was accounted for, significantly reduced detection of donor-reactive sequences was found in 7 of 8 subjects for CD4 and in 8 of 8 subjects for CD8. Because allograft tissue specimens were not available, migration of donor-reactive T cells into the graft, rather than deletion, may have occurred. Low numbers of available donor cells limited the measurable donor-reactive repertoire in a couple of subjects. The conclusions were preliminary, being limited by small, heterogeneous patient numbers and by non-standardized post-transplant time points. The decline in donor-reactive sequences exceeded the decline in third party-reactive sequences, suggesting partial antigen-specific deletion that was unrelated to withdrawal success. In most of the 8 subjects, regardless of tolerance or HCV status, circulating donor-reactive CD4 TCRbeta sequences dropped significantly post-transplant.

Unstimulated PBMCs, after thawing, were stained for CD3, CD4 and CD8 and then FACS-sorted into CD3+CD4+ and CD3+CD8+ populations. Randomization to immunosuppression withdrawal applied to every one of the 8 studied subjects. The Qiagen DNeasy Blood and Tissue Kit was used to isolate genomic DNA. The chain links TRBV6-5 with TRBJ2-3; the junction holds 8 bases that match TRBD1. The source was CD4+ T cells from blood, collected approximately 50 months after liver transplant. This clonotype was obtained from a human patient who received a liver transplant. Following a transplant, some T cells may be graft donor cells, not patient cells. The CDR3 protein: CASSYRHGQGPGTQYF. The sequence in DNA is TGTGCCAGCAGTTACCGCCACGGACAGGGCCCTGGTACGCAGTATTTT.